This TCR beta chain is from a study of blood T cell repertoires in COVID-19. Study information: Sources were T cells, B-cell-depleted T cells, or PBMCs; the material itself was cDNA or gDNA.

As handled by the study authors: Estimates of nucleated cell counts were drawn from the amplification of reference gene primers. The method was immunoSEQ multiplex PCR; TCRdb's version includes in-frame clones alone and lacks a portion of them. D and trimming come from the DNA, and the V and J calls and clone size come from that table. The sample has around 260,000 clones, approximately 91% seen once. The CDR3 runs 15 residues. V trimming: 3 bases; J trimming: 0 bases; junction bases outside the gene matches: 4. CDR1 is SGHAT, CDR2 FQNNGV, per germline. This receptor was taken from a woman aged 25-40 years with COVID-19, enrolled during active disease. The genes are TRBV11-2 and TRBJ1-1; the match to TRBD1 covers 7 bases. Material: peripheral blood. The CDR3 sequence is CASSFAGTVNTEAFF. The DNA of the CDR3 is TGTGCCAGCAGCTTTGCCGGGACAGTGAACACTGAAGCTTTCTTT. The whole variable domain, filled in from reference TRBV11-2 and TRBJ1-1, reads EAGVAQSPRYKIIEKRQSVAFWCNPISGHATLYWYQQILGQGPKLLIQFQNNGVVDDSQLPKDRFSAERLKGVDSTLKIQPAKLEDSAVYLCASSFAGTVNTEAFFGQGTRLTVV.